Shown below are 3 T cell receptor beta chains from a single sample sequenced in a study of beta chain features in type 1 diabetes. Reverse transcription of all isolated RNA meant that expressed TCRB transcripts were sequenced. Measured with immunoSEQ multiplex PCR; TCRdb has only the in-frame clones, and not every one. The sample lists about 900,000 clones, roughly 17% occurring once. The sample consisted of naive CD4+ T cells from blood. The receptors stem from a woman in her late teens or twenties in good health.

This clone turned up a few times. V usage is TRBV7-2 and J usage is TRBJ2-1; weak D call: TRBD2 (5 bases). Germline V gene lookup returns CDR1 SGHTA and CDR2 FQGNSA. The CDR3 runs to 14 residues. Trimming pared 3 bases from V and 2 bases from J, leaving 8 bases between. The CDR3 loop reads CASSLFGAYNEQFF. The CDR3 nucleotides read TGTGCCAGCAGCTTGTTCGGGGCCTACAATGAGCAGTTCTTC.

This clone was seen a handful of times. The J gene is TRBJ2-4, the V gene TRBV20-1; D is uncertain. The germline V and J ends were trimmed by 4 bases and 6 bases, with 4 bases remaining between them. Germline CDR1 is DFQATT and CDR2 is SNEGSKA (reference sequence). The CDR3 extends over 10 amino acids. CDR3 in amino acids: CSATRNIQYF. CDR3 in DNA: TGCAGTGCTACACGAAACATTCAGTACTTC.

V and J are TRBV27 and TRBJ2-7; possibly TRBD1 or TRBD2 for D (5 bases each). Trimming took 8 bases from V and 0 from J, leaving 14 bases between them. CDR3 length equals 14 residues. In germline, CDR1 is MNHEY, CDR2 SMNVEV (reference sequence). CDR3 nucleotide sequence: TGTGCCAGCGCCGGGACCTCCGACTCCTACGAGCAGTACTTC. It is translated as CASAGTSDSYEQYF.